The 21 T cell receptor beta chains reported below all come from one sample, sequenced in a study of siplizumab effects on memory and regulatory T cells (dated by TCRdb to between 2017 and 2020). Libraries were prepared through the immunoSEQ multiplex PCR assay. TCRdb stores this immuneACCESS table with in-frame sequences only. Part of the clones is absent; in the studies checked, under half of the shortfall reflects unresolved V genes, and no reason is known for the rest. This sample comprises more than 85,000 clones, 91% of them detected only once. Roughly 2.7% of the sample is in the top ten clones. The sample consisted of CD4+ T cells sorted from blood. Every receptor here comes from a human donor in good health. Some clones in this sample may be carry-over from other donors' samples.

The chain couples TRBV7-8 to TRBJ2-3; no reliable D call. CDR1 is SGHVS, CDR2 FQNEAQ, per germline. The CDR3 runs to 13 residues. Trimming took off 5 bases at V and 8 bases at J, with 14 bases between the two ends. This CDR3 is CASSNLERGTQYF. DNA of the CDR3: TGTGCCAGCAGCAATCTGGAGCGAGGTACGCAGTATTTT.

This rearrangement joins TRBV6-5 to TRBJ2-3; no clear D gene. V dropped 7 bases and J dropped 3 bases, with 11 bases sitting between them. The CDR3 runs 13 residues. From germline, CDR1 is MNHEY and CDR2 SVGAGI. The CDR3 DNA is TGTGCCAGCATAAGGCTAGGGACAGATACGCAGTATTTT. Its protein is CASIRLGTDTQYF.

The chain uses TRBV2 and TRBJ2-7; D tentatively fits TRBD1 or TRBD2 (5 bases each). Germline V gene lookup returns CDR1 SNHLY and CDR2 FYNNEI. The CDR3 is 13 residues long. V was shortened by 7 bases and J by 2 bases, with 12 bases between the two germline ends. CDR3 nucleotide sequence: TGTGCCAGCACCGAAAGGGGACCCTACGAGCAGTACTTC. Translated: CASTERGPYEQYF. Based on the CDR3 plus reference TRBV2 and TRBJ2-7, the full variable domain is EPEVTQTPSHQVTQMGQEVILRCVPISNHLYFYWYRQILGQKVEFLVSFYNNEISEKSEIFDDQFSVERPDGSNFTLKIRSTKLEDSAMYFCASTERGPYEQYFGPGTRLTVT.

A note on this clone: The same CDR3 arises from other DNA sequences in this sample as well. The rearrangement uses TRBV5-1 and TRBJ2-3, with D maybe TRBD1 (6 bases). Germline values: CDR1 SGHRS, CDR2 YFSETQ. V gave up 2 bases and J gave up 2 bases, with 9 bases separating them. The CDR3 is made up of 14 amino acids. The CDR3 spells CASSLQGFTDTQYF. The DNA for the CDR3 is TGCGCCAGCAGCTTACAGGGTTTCACAGATACGCAGTATTTT.

This clone occurred a few times. At one end, the junction sequence differs from germline, possibly due to a read error. V usage is TRBV5-1 and J usage is TRBJ2-5, with TRBD1 identical over 10 bases. The V gene's germline CDR1 is SGHRS and CDR2 YFSETQ. The CDR3 sequence is 16 residues long. In nucleotides, the CDR3 is TGCGCCAGCAGCTTCCCCGGATCCGGGACAGGGGCGGATATGGACTTC. It encodes CASSFPGSGTGADMDF.

The gene calls are TRBV27 and TRBJ1-5; D ambiguous. The length of the CDR3 is 13 residues. Germline loops: CDR1 MNHEY, CDR2 SMNVEV (reference sequence). Trimming left V 6 bases short and J 5 bases short, with 11 bases between. The DNA for the CDR3 is TGTGCCAGCAGCCGGCGGCTCGATCAGCCCCAGCATTTT. Translated: CASSRRLDQPQHF.

The J gene is TRBJ2-7, the V gene TRBV6-1; a weak D match, TRBD2 (6 bases). The V end lost 4 bases, the J end lost 4 bases, and 17 bases lay between the germline ends. Germline values: CDR1 MNHNS, CDR2 SASEGT. The CDR3 totals 15 residues. CDR3 nucleotide sequence: TGTGCCAGCAGTGGGGCACGGGCGGGACGGTACGAGCAGTACTTC. Its protein is CASSGARAGRYEQYF.

The chain combines TRBV19 with TRBJ2-7; TRBD1 agrees at 9 bases. V dropped 7 bases and J dropped 4; count of bases not matched to a gene: 5. This CDR3 has 13 residues. The V gene's germline CDR1 is LNHDA and CDR2 SQIVND (reference sequence). DNA for the CDR3: TGTGCCAGTACCCAGGGGACAGGGTACGAGCAGTACTTC. Protein sequence: CASTQGTGYEQYF.

The chain is built from TRBV6-6 and TRBJ1-1; D not certain. V shed 0 bases and J shed 4 bases, with 9 bases lying between them. From germline, CDR1 is MNHNY and CDR2 SVGAGI (reference sequence). The CDR3 totals 14 residues. The CDR3 protein is CASSYSPDGTEAFF. The CDR3, as DNA: TGTGCCAGCAGTTACTCCCCCGACGGCACTGAAGCTTTCTTT.

The chain employs TRBV5-6 and TRBJ2-3, with 11 positions matching TRBD2. Germline CDR1 reads SGHDT; CDR2 reads YYEEEE. The CDR3 is made up of 16 amino acids. V was pared by 3 bases and J by 4 bases, with 7 bases of the junction left unmatched. The CDR3 DNA sequence: TGTGCCAGCAGCTACTTAGCGGGAGGGCTCGCAGATACGCAGTATTTT. Amino acid sequence: CASSYLAGGLADTQYF.

This chain connects TRBV7-3 to TRBJ1-2; perhaps TRBD1 as D (5 bases). V gave up 5 bases and J gave up 1 base, with 14 bases separating them. In germline, CDR1 is SGHTA, CDR2 FQGTGA. The CDR3 loop spans 15 amino acids. CDR3 DNA sequence: TGTGCCAGCAGCGTCGACAGCTTTTTTAACTATGGCTACACCTTC. Translated: CASSVDSFFNYGYTF.

The rearrangement uses TRBV5-1 and TRBJ1-1; no clear D gene. V was trimmed by 1 base and J by 1 base, leaving 17 bases between them. Germline CDR1 reads SGHRS; CDR2 reads YFSETQ. This CDR3 region has 17 residues. Here the CDR3 reads CASSLSLLQAPNTEAFF. CDR3 DNA sequence: TGCGCCAGCAGCTTGAGTCTTCTCCAGGCGCCGAACACTGAAGCTTTCTTT.

V gene TRBV25-1 combines with J gene TRBJ2-5; D not certain. From germline, CDR1 is MGHDK and CDR2 SYGVNS. The length of the CDR3 is 11 residues. V was cut by 8 bases and J by 4 bases, with 8 bases left in between. CDR3: CASLYLETQYF. CDR3 nucleotides: TGTGCCAGCCTATATCTAGAGACCCAGTACTTC.

For the CDR3, the DNA is TGTGCCAGCCGACTAGCGGGAGTTTATGATACGCAGTATTTT. Amino acids: CASRLAGVYDTQYF. V gene TRBV27 combines with J gene TRBJ2-3, with 12 bases matching TRBD2. The CDR3 has 14 residues. With 8 bases clipped from V and 6 bases from J, the junction kept 6 bases outside the gene matches. Germline values: CDR1 MNHEY, CDR2 SMNVEV (reference sequence).

The J gene is TRBJ1-2, the V gene TRBV6-5; possibly TRBD1 for D (5 bases). The CDR3 contains 15 residues. The V end was cut by 2 bases, the J end by 3 bases, with 13 bases between. Germline loops: CDR1 MNHEY, CDR2 SVGAGI. The CDR3, as DNA: TGTGCCAGCAGTTACAAACCCAGGGAGCACTATGGCTACACCTTC. Its translation is CASSYKPREHYGYTF.

The chain recombines TRBV6-5 with TRBJ2-7; D call uncertain. Germline V gene sequence: CDR1 MNHEY, CDR2 SVGAGI. The CDR3 extends over 14 amino acids. V gave up 0 bases and J gave up 3 bases, with 9 bases separating them. Written as DNA, the CDR3 is TGTGCCAGCAGTTACTCGTGGCGGATCTACGAGCAGTACTTC. It is translated as CASSYSWRIYEQYF.

V and J are TRBV18 and TRBJ2-3; tentatively, D is TRBD2 (5 bases). The germline V gene encodes CDR1 KGHSH and CDR2 LQKENI. The V end lost 1 base, the J end lost 0 bases, and 11 bases lay between the germline ends. The CDR3 consists of 16 residues. DNA of the CDR3: TGTGCCAGCTCACCACGTATAGCGAGCAGCACAGATACGCAGTATTTT. Residues: CASSPRIASSTDTQYF.

V is TRBV6-1 and J is TRBJ2-6; D is unresolved. CDR1 and CDR2 (germline): MNHNS, SASEGT. The CDR3 runs to 15 residues. Trimming cost V 6 bases and J 0 bases, with 9 bases left between them. The CDR3 DNA follows: TGTGCCAGCAGGCCTTTAAGCTCTGGGGCCAACGTCCTGACTTTC. As protein: CASRPLSSGANVLTF.

In this sample, this clone turned up a few times. The V call is TRBV11-2, the J call TRBJ2-2, with D possibly called TRBD1 or TRBD2 (5 bases each). The CDR3 runs 16 residues. The V end lost 2 bases, the J end lost 5 bases, and 15 bases lay between the germline ends. Germline V gives CDR1 SGHAT, CDR2 FQNNGV. CDR3 protein: CASSLNWDVMTGELFF. CDR3 nucleotides: TGTGCCAGCAGCTTAAACTGGGACGTTATGACCGGGGAGCTGTTTTTT.

The chain is built from TRBV15 and TRBJ2-2; TRBD1 is a possible D gene (5 bases). Germline-derived CDR1 and CDR2 are LNHNV and YYDKDF (reference sequence). V dropped 8 bases and J dropped 6 bases, with 16 bases sitting between them. The length of the CDR3 is 14 residues. The CDR3 loop reads CATSLKGFPGELFF. The CDR3 DNA is TGTGCCACCTCTTTGAAGGGGTTCCCCGGGGAGCTGTTTTTT.

This clone occurred a few times. The chain recombines TRBV29-1 with TRBJ2-2; D gene unclear. CDR1 SQVTM and CDR2 ANQGSEA come from the germline V gene. V lost 7 bases, J lost 3 bases, and 18 bases lay in between. The CDR3 runs to 15 residues. The CDR3 protein is CSATTTRTDTGELFF. DNA for the CDR3: TGCAGCGCCACTACGACAAGGACGGACACCGGGGAGCTGTTTTTT.